The next 27 T cell receptor beta chains were all read from a single sample in a study of T-cell memory formation after mild COVID-19. MiXCR, applied by TCRdb to the 5' RACE reads, yields one record per CDR3 protein. The profile covers roughly 52,000 distinct CDR3 sequences, with 8% to 10% appearing a single time and more than 0.95% taken by the ten largest. Input material: PBMCs or a T cell subset sorted from them (not recorded which). Receptors originate from a man younger than 35 who had mild COVID-19 (a few samples of this study predate the infection). Cell type and time point are not known.

The rearrangement links TRBV24-1 to TRBJ2-1, with D possibly TRBD1 on 5 matching bases. The V end lost 4 bases, the J end lost 6 bases, and 12 bases lay between the germline ends. The CDR3 length is 14 residues. Per the germline V gene, CDR1 is KGHDR and CDR2 is SFDVKD. Here the CDR3 DNA reads TGTGCCACCAGTGAGGCAGGGTCTGTCAATGAGCAGTTCTTC. Translation gives CATSEAGSVNEQFF.

J is TRBJ2-6 and V is TRBV18; the match to TRBD2 covers 14 bases. This CDR3 has 18 residues. Germline CDR1 KGHSH, CDR2 LQKENI. Germline trimming cut 3 bases from V and 2 bases from J; bases unmatched to any gene: 3. As DNA, the CDR3 is TGTGCCAGCTCACCCCAGACTAGCGGGGGGGCTGGGGCCAACGTCCTGACTTTC. Amino acid sequence: CASSPQTSGGAGANVLTF. Variable domain in full (rest from reference TRBV18 and TRBJ2-6): NAGVMQNPRHLVRRRGQEARLRCSPMKGHSHVYWYRQLPEEGLKFMVYLQKENIIDESGMPKERFSAEFPKEGPSILRIQQVVRGDSAAYFCASSPQTSGGAGANVLTFGAGSRLTVL.

The V call is TRBV18, the J call TRBJ2-2; 10 bases fit TRBD1. V lost 5 bases to trimming and J lost 0 bases; unmatched junction nucleotides: 6. The CDR3 contains 17 residues. The germline V gene encodes CDR1 KGHSH and CDR2 LQKENI. As DNA, the CDR3 is TGTGCCAGCTCAACAGACAGGGGGCGAGCGAACACCGGGGAGCTGTTTTTT. Encoded protein: CASSTDRGRANTGELFF.

This clonotype showed up just a few times. The chain employs TRBV9 and TRBJ2-5, with 9 bases matching TRBD2. Germline loops: CDR1 SGDLS, CDR2 YYNGEE. The CDR3 contains 17 residues. J was trimmed by 1 base and V by 0 bases; bases with no gene match: 7. CDR3 protein: CASSVGVTSGSQETQYF. The DNA of the CDR3 is TGTGCCAGCAGCGTAGGTGTAACTAGCGGGTCCCAAGAGACCCAGTACTTC.

This chain links TRBV7-3 with TRBJ1-1; D not resolved. The CDR3 has 16 residues. Germline V gene data show CDR1 as SGHTA and CDR2 as FQGTGA. V shed 5 bases and J shed 1 base, with 17 bases lying between them. The CDR3 sequence is CASSARTGLGNTEAFF. CDR3 DNA sequence: TGTGCCAGCAGCGCCAGGACTGGGTTGGGGAACACTGAAGCTTTCTTT.

This clonotype was found a few times. V usage is TRBV5-1 and J usage is TRBJ1-1; D uncertain. There are 13 residues in the CDR3. Germline loops: CDR1 SGHRS, CDR2 YFSETQ. Trimming removed 3 bases from V and 8 bases from J, with 14 bases in between. CDR3 sequence reads: CASSSLRRGEAFF. For the CDR3, the DNA is TGCGCCAGCAGCTCACTTCGGCGAGGCGAAGCTTTCTTT.

This clonotype was counted between two and nine times. This chain connects TRBV7-2 to TRBJ1-4; 8 bases align to TRBD1. Germline assignment: CDR1 SGHTA and CDR2 FQGNSA. This CDR3 has 14 amino acids. Trimming took 3 bases from V and 5 from J; bases not matched to a gene: 2. The CDR3 sequence is CASSFTGGNEKLFF. In DNA form, the CDR3 reads TGTGCCAGCAGCTTCACAGGGGGAAATGAAAAACTGTTTTTT.

The chain has TRBV19 and TRBJ1-1; D unclear. This CDR3 has 13 residues. V lost 4 bases and J 4 bases, leaving 10 bases between the germline ends. Germline loops: CDR1 LNHDA, CDR2 SQIVND (reference sequence). CDR3 sequence (DNA): TGTGCCAGTAGTAACCATGAGCTCACTGAAGCTTTCTTT. Protein sequence: CASSNHELTEAFF.

This clonotype has more than one count but fewer than ten. The chain carries TRBV7-9 and TRBJ1-1; 7 bases are a match to TRBD1. V trimming: 3 bases; J trimming: 11 bases; junction bases outside the gene matches: 15. CDR1 is SEHNR, CDR2 FQNEAQ, per germline (reference sequence). The CDR3 contains 15 residues. The CDR3 sequence: CASSFVTGTLGSAFF. CDR3 nucleotides: TGTGCCAGCAGCTTTGTGACAGGGACTCTTGGAAGCGCTTTCTTT.

The rearrangement uses TRBV7-9 and TRBJ2-3; perhaps TRBD1 as D (5 bases). Trimming took 1 base from V and 1 from J, leaving 15 bases between them. The CDR3 consists of 17 residues. Germline CDR1 is SEHNR and CDR2 is FQNEAQ (reference sequence). The CDR3 loop is CASSLGEGVMGTDTQYF. CDR3 nucleotides: TGTGCCAGCAGCTTAGGGGAAGGGGTCATGGGCACAGATACGCAGTATTTT.

This clonotype was seen more than once but under ten times. The rearrangement links TRBV6-5 to TRBJ1-1; 7 positions agree with TRBD1. This CDR3 comprises 15 residues. The J segment lost 2 bases and the V segment lost 4 bases, leaving 7 bases of the junction unmatched. The V gene's germline CDR1 is MNHEY and CDR2 SVGAGI. CDR3 sequence reads: CASSSRGEVNTEAFF. CDR3 nucleotides: TGTGCCAGCAGTTCCAGGGGGGAAGTTAACACTGAAGCTTTCTTT.

The gene calls are TRBV6-5 and TRBJ1-5, with unresolved D. V was trimmed by 5 bases and J by 5 bases, leaving 13 bases between them. From germline, CDR1 is MNHEY and CDR2 SVGAGI. The CDR3 contains 14 residues. The CDR3 DNA reads as TGTGCCAGCAGTCCCGAGGTTATCTATCAGCCCCAGCATTTT. It encodes CASSPEVIYQPQHF.

The V gene is TRBV7-8, the J gene TRBJ2-3; weak D call: TRBD1 (6 bases). The CDR3 runs to 14 residues. The V gene lost 11 bases and the J gene lost 1 base, with 16 bases spanning the gap. Germline V gives CDR1 SGHVS, CDR2 FQNEAQ. CDR3 nucleotides: TGTGCCGTTCGGACAGCTCGAGGCACAGATACGCAGTATTTT. Translated, it gives CAVRTARGTDTQYF.

In its sample, this clonotype was seen many times. The chain carries TRBV20-1 and TRBJ2-1; D gene uncertain. The CDR3 consists of 9 residues. Trimming left V 5 bases short and J 9 bases short, with 5 bases between. Germline V gene sequence: CDR1 DFQATT, CDR2 SNEGSKA (reference sequence). For the CDR3, the DNA is TGCAGTGCTGTTGTTGAGCAGTTCTTC. It yields the protein CSAVVEQFF.

The V gene is TRBV27, the J gene TRBJ1-5; tentative D call: TRBD1 (5 bases). Germline V CDR1 and CDR2: MNHEY, SMNVEV (reference sequence). The CDR3 consists of 15 residues. With 2 bases removed from V and 3 bases from J, the gap between germline ends came to 11 bases. CDR3 sequence (DNA): TGTGCCAGCAGTTTAACCGGGACCCTCAATCAGCCCCAGCATTTT. Translated: CASSLTGTLNQPQHF.

This sequence joins TRBV7-9 and TRBJ1-1; D ambiguous. Trimming pared 5 bases from V and 3 bases from J, leaving 10 bases between. There are 13 residues in the CDR3. Germline V gene data show CDR1 as SEHNR and CDR2 as FQNEAQ (reference sequence). CDR3 sequence (DNA): TGTGCCAGCAGCCTGGGCGTGGACACTGAAGCTTTCTTT. Encoded protein: CASSLGVDTEAFF.

The gene calls are TRBV7-2 and TRBJ1-6, with no clear D. V was pared by 1 base and J by 7 bases, with 11 bases between. Germline V gene lookup returns CDR1 SGHTA and CDR2 FQGNSA. The CDR3 runs 15 residues. CDR3 coding DNA: TGTGCCAGCAGCTTAGGCGCCAGGACGAATTCACCCCTCCACTTT. Translated: CASSLGARTNSPLHF.

This clonotype was seen more than once but under ten times. V and J are TRBV4-1 and TRBJ1-2; no firm D call. This CDR3 comprises 17 residues. Germline V lookup: CDR1 MGHRA, CDR2 YSYEKL. Deletions cut 2 bases from V and 5 bases from J, with 21 bases between. The DNA of the CDR3 is TGCGCCAGCAGCCAAACGTCCACGATGGGGTGGTTTTATGGCTACACCTTC. Translation: CASSQTSTMGWFYGYTF.

The V call is TRBV5-5, the J call TRBJ1-2; the match to TRBD1 covers 7 bases. Trimming cost V 4 bases and J 9 bases; bases outside gene matches: 9. This CDR3 has 13 amino acids. From germline, CDR1 is SGHKS and CDR2 YYEKEE (reference sequence). Here the CDR3 reads CASSHATGESYTF. For the CDR3, the DNA is TGTGCCAGCAGCCACGCAACAGGGGAAAGCTACACCTTC.

This clonotype occurred a few times. The chain uses TRBV7-2 and TRBJ2-7; 9 bases fit TRBD1. This CDR3 region has 14 residues. V lost 3 bases, J lost 2 bases, and 2 bases stayed unmatched. The germline gives CDR1 SGHTA, CDR2 FQGNSA. The CDR3 sequence is CASSFDRGTYEQYF. As DNA, the CDR3 is TGTGCCAGCAGCTTTGACAGGGGGACCTACGAGCAGTACTTC.

The genes are TRBV7-2 and TRBJ1-2; 9 positions match TRBD1. The germline gives CDR1 SGHTA, CDR2 FQGNSA. V trimming: 2 bases; J trimming: 8 bases; junction bases outside the gene matches: 6. The CDR3 loop spans 14 amino acids. The CDR3 coding sequence is TGTGCCAGCAGCTTAAACAGGGGGCGCAGAGGCTACACCTTC. Protein: CASSLNRGRRGYTF.

This clonotype was picked up many times. Here the CDR3 DNA reads TGTGCCAGCAGCTTTGTGCGGGGGCCATACAATGAGCAGTTCTTC. Amino acid sequence: CASSFVRGPYNEQFF. The chain combines TRBV5-5 with TRBJ2-1; possibly TRBD2 for D (7 bases). Trimming removed 2 bases at V and 4 bases at J, with 13 bases between. Germline CDR1 and CDR2: SGHKS and YYEKEE (reference sequence). This CDR3 has 15 residues.

This clonotype was seen more than once but under ten times. The rearrangement uses TRBV12-3 or TRBV12-4 and TRBJ2-1; 10 bases are shared with TRBD2. The CDR3 length is 15 residues. The V and J ends lost 8 bases and 7 bases, in that order; junction bases with no gene match: 11. CDR3 bases: TGTGCCAGCTCAAAGAGCGGGGGGGCTTGGAATGAGCAGTTCTTC. This gives the protein CASSKSGGAWNEQFF.

This clonotype was observed a handful of times. This sequence joins TRBV6-6 and TRBJ2-5; 7 nucleotides match TRBD2. This CDR3 region has 13 residues. CDR1 MNHNY and CDR2 SVGAGI come from the germline V gene (reference sequence). V dropped 6 bases and J dropped 2; count of bases not matched to a gene: 3. The CDR3 sequence: CASRAGSQETQYF. The CDR3 bases are TGTGCCAGCAGAGCGGGGTCGCAAGAGACCCAGTACTTC.

This clonotype was observed a handful of times. The rearrangement links TRBV15 to TRBJ2-1, with D perhaps given as TRBD1 or TRBD2 (7 bases each). The length of the CDR3 is 16 residues. Looked up from germline, CDR1 is LNHNV and CDR2 is YYDKDF (reference sequence). V was cut by 0 bases and J by 4 bases, with 13 bases left in between. The CDR3 sequence: CATSREGGTEYNEQFF. CDR3 bases: TGTGCCACCAGCAGAGAGGGGGGGACAGAATACAATGAGCAGTTCTTC.

The chain links TRBV6-2 or TRBV6-3 to TRBJ2-5; D is unresolved. The germline V gene encodes CDR1 MNHEY and CDR2 SVGEGT. V was shortened by 0 bases and J by 4 bases, with 6 bases between the two germline ends. There are 13 residues in the CDR3. This CDR3 is CASSYSNPETQYF. DNA of the CDR3: TGTGCCAGCAGTTACTCGAATCCAGAGACCCAGTACTTC.

The J gene is TRBJ2-2, the V gene TRBV10-3; the D is unclear. Germline loops: CDR1 ENHRY, CDR2 SYGVKD. The CDR3 is made up of 14 amino acids. V shed 4 bases and J shed 1 base, with 7 bases lying between them. CDR3 protein: CAISGLGNTGELFF. The CDR3 DNA follows: TGTGCCATCAGTGGCTTGGGGAACACCGGGGAGCTGTTTTTT.